The sequence of this T cell receptor beta chain was determined in a study of blood T cell repertoires in COVID-19. Study information: Acute and convalescent COVID-19 specimens originated in the United States, Italy and Spain.

The CDR3 has 17 amino acids. The germline V and J ends were trimmed by 4 bases and 3 bases, with 20 bases remaining between them. Germline-derived CDR1 and CDR2 are SGHRS and YFSETQ. In the authors' methods: Researchers report that nucleated cell counts were estimated from reference gene primer amplification. Clones were read by immunoSEQ multiplex PCR, and TCRdb kept only the in-frame ones, dropping some. V, J and clone size are taken as reported in that table, and D and trimming were inferred from the DNA itself. Of over 45,000 clones listed, around 83% are singletons. The sequenced sample consisted of peripheral blood. The receptor's source is a human donor in a cohort sampled during active COVID-19. V gene TRBV5-1 combines with J gene TRBJ1-3; possibly TRBD1 for D (6 bases). The CDR3 sequence: CASSGGWTAGGGNTIYF. The DNA for the CDR3 is TGCGCCAGCAGCGGTGGCTGGACAGCGGGAGGTGGAAACACCATATATTTT.